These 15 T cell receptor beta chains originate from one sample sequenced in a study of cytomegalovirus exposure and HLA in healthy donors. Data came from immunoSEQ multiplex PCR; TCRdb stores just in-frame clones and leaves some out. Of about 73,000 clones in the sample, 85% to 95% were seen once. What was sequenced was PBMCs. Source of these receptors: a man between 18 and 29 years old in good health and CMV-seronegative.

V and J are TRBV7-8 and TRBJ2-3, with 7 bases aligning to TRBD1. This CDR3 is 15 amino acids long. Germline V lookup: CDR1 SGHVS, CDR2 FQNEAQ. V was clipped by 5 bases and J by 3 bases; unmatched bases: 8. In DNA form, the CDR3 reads TGTGCCAGCAGCCTACAGGGGCCTCAAACAGATACGCAGTATTTT. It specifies CASSLQGPQTDTQYF.

This chain's CDR3 is CASSARTGGWETQYF. CDR3 nucleotide sequence: TGTGCCAGTAGTGCCCGGACAGGAGGTTGGGAGACCCAGTACTTC. The V call is TRBV19, the J call TRBJ2-5, with 7 bases aligning to TRBD1. The CDR3 extends over 15 amino acids. Germline V lookup: CDR1 LNHDA, CDR2 SQIVND (reference sequence). Trimming removed 5 bases from V and 5 bases from J; junction bases left unmatched: 11.

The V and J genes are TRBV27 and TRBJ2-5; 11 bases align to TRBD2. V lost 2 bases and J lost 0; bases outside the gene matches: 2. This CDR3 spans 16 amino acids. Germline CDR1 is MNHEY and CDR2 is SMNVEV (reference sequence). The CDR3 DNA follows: TGTGCCAGCAGTTTAGTTAGCGGGGGGGACCAAGAGACCCAGTACTTC. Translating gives CASSLVSGGDQETQYF.

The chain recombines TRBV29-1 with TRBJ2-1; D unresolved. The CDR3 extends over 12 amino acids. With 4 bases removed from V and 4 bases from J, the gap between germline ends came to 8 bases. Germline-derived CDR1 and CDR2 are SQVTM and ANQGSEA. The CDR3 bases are TGCAGCGTTGGACATGTTTACAATGAGCAGTTCTTC. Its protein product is CSVGHVYNEQFF.

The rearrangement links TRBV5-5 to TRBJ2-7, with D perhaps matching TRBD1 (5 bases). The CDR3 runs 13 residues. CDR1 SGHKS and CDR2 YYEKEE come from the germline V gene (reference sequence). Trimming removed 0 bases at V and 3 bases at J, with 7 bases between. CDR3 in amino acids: CASSLGQFYEQYF. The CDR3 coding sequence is TGTGCCAGCAGCTTGGGACAGTTCTACGAGCAGTACTTC. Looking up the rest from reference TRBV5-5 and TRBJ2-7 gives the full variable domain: DAGVTQSPTHLIKTRGQQVTLRCSPISGHKSVSWYQQVLGQGPQFIFQYYEKEERGRGNFPDRFSARQFPNYSSELNVNALLLGDSALYLCASSLGQFYEQYFGPGTRLTVT.

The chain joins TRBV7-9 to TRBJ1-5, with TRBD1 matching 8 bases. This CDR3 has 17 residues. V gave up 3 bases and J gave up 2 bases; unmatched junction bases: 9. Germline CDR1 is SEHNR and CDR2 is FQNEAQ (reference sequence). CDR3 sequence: CASSFGQGREGNQPQHF. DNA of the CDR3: TGTGCCAGCAGCTTCGGACAGGGAAGGGAAGGCAATCAGCCCCAGCATTTT. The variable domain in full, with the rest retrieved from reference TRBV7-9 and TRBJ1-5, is DTGVSQNPRHKITKRGQNVTFRCDPISEHNRLYWYRQTLGQGPEFLTYFQNEAQLEKSRLLSDRFSAERPKGSFSTLEIQRTEQGDSAMYLCASSFGQGREGNQPQHFGDGTRLSIL.

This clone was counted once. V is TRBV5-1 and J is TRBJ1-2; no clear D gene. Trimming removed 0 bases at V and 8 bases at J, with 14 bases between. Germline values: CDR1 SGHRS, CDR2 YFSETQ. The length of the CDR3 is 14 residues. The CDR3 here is CASSLAGEAEGYTF. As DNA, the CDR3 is TGCGCCAGCAGCTTGGCCGGGGAGGCTGAAGGCTACACCTTC.

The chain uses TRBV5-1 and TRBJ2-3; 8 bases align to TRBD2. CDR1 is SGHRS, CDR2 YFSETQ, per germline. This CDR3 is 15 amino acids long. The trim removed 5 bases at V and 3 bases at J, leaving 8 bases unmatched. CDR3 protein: CASRSGGGFTDTQYF. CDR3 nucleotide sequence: TGCGCCAGCAGATCCGGGGGGGGCTTTACAGATACGCAGTATTTT.

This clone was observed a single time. The CDR3 DNA sequence: TGTGCCATCAGTAAAATGGACAGGGGGAGGACCTATGGCTACACCTTC. It translates to CAISKMDRGRTYGYTF. This rearrangement joins TRBV10-3 to TRBJ1-2, with 10 bases identical to TRBD1. Germline loops: CDR1 ENHRY, CDR2 SYGVKD. Unmatched junction bases numbered 10, after V lost 5 bases and J lost 4 bases. This CDR3 comprises 16 residues.

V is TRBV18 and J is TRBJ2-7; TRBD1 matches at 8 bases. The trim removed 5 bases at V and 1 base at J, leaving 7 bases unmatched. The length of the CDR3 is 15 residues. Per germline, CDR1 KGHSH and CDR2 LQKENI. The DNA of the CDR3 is TGTGCCAGCTCATATGACAGGGGTTCTTCCTACGAGCAGTACTTC. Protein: CASSYDRGSSYEQYF. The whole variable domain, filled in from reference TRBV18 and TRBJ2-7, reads NAGVMQNPRHLVRRRGQEARLRCSPMKGHSHVYWYRQLPEEGLKFMVYLQKENIIDESGMPKERFSAEFPKEGPSILRIQQVVRGDSAAYFCASSYDRGSSYEQYFGPGTRLTVT.

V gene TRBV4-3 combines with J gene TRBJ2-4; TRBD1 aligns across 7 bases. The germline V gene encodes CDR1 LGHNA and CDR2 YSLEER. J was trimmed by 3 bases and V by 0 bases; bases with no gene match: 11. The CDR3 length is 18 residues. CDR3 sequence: CASSQEKSLGGGKNIQYF. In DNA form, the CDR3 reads TGCGCCAGCAGCCAAGAGAAGTCGCTAGGGGGCGGCAAAAACATTCAGTACTTC.

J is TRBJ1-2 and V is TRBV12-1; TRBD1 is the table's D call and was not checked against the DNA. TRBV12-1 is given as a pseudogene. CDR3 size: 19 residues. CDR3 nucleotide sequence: TGTGCCAGCAGCTTTGATTTCAGGGGCCTCAAACCTCACCGTTATGGCTACACCTTC. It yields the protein CASSFDFRGLKPHRYGYTF.

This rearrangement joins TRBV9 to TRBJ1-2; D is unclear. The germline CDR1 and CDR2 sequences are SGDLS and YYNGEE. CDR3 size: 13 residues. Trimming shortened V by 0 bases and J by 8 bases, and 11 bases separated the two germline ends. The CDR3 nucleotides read TGTGCCAGCAGCGTAGGCGGGGAAGGGGGCTACACCTTC. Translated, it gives CASSVGGEGGYTF.

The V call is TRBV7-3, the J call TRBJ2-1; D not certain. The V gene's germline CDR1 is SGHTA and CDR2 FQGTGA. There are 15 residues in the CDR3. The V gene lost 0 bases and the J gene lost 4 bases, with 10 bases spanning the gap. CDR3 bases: TGTGCCAGCAGCTTAACCCTTACTGGTTACAATGAGCAGTTCTTC. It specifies CASSLTLTGYNEQFF.

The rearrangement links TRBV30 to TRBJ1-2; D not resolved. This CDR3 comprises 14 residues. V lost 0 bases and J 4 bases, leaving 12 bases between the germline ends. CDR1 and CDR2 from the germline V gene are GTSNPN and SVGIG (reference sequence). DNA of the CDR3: TGTGCCTGGAGTGTATTCTCTCGGAGCTATGGCTACACCTTC. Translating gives CAWSVFSRSYGYTF. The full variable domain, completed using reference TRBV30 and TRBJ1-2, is SQTIHQWPATLVQPVGSPLSLECTVEGTSNPNLYWYRQAAGRGLQLLFYSVGIGQISSEVPQNLSASRPQDRQFILSSKKLLLSDSGFYLCAWSVFSRSYGYTFGSGTRLTVV.